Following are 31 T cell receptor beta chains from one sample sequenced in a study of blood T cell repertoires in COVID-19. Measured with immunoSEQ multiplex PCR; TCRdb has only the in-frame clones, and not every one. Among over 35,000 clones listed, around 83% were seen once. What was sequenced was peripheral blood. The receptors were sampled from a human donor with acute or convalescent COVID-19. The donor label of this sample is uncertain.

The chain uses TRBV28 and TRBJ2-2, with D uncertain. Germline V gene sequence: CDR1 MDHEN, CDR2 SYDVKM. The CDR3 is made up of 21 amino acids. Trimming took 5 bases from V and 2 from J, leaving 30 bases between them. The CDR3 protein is CASSLPLDRASPVLNTGELFF. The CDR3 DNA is TGTGCCAGCAGTCTCCCCCTTGATCGAGCCAGTCCAGTACTAAACACCGGGGAGCTGTTTTTT.

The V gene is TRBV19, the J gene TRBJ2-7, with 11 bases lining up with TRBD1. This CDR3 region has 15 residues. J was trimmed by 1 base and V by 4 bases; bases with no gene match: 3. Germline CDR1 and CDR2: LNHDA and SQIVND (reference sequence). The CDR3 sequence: CASSTRDRGSYEQYF. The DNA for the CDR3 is TGTGCCAGTAGTACCCGGGACAGGGGGTCCTACGAGCAGTACTTC. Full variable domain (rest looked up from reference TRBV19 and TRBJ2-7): DGGITQSPKYLFRKEGQNVTLSCEQNLNHDAMYWYRQDPGQGLRLIYYSQIVNDFQKGDIAEGYSVSREKKESFPLTVTSAQKNPTAFYLCASSTRDRGSYEQYFGPGTRLTVT.

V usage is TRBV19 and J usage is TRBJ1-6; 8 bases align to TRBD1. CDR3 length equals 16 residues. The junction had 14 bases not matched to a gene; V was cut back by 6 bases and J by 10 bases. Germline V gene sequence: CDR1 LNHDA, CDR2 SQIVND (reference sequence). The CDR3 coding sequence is TGTGCCAGTAGGGAGGGGGGGGACAGGCGAGGATCACCCCTCCACTTT. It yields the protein CASREGGDRRGSPLHF. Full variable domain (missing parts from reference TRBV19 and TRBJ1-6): DGGITQSPKYLFRKEGQNVTLSCEQNLNHDAMYWYRQDPGQGLRLIYYSQIVNDFQKGDIAEGYSVSREKKESFPLTVTSAQKNPTAFYLCASREGGDRRGSPLHFGNGTRLTVT.

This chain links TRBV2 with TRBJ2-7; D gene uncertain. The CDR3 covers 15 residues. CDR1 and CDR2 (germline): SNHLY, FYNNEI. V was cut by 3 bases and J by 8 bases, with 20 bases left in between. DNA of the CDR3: TGTGCCAGCAGTGATTCGGGTTACCCCCCGTCCCAGCAGTACTTC. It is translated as CASSDSGYPPSQQYF.

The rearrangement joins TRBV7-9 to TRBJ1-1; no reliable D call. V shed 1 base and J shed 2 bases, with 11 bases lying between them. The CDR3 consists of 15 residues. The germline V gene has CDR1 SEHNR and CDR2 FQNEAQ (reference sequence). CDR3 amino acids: CASSLGYDKNTEAFF. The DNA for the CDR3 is TGTGCCAGCAGCTTAGGGTATGACAAAAACACTGAAGCTTTCTTT.

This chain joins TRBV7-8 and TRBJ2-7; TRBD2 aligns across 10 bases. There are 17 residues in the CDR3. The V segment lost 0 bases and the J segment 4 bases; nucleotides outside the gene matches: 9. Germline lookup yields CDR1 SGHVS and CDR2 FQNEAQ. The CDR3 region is CASSLALSRTSGYEQYF. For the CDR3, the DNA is TGTGCCAGCAGCTTAGCGCTCTCGAGGACTAGCGGTTACGAGCAGTACTTC.

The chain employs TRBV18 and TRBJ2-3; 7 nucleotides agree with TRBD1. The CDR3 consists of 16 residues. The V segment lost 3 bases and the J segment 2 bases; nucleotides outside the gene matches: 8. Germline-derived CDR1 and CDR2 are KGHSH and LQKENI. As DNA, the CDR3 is TGTGCCAGCTCACCGCCCGGGACAGCGTTCACAGATACGCAGTATTTT. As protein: CASSPPGTAFTDTQYF.

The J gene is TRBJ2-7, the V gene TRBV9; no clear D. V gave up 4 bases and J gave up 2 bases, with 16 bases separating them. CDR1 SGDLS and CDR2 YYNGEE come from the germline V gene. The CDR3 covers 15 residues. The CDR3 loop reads CASSPSGLTTYEQYF. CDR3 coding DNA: TGTGCCAGCAGCCCGTCGGGTCTCACGACCTACGAGCAGTACTTC.

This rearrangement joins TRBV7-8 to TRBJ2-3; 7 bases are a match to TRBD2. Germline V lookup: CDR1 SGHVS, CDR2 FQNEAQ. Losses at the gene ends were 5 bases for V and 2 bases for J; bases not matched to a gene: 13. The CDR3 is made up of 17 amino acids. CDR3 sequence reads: CASSPSRGGGPTDTQYF. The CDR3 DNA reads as TGTGCCAGCAGCCCTAGTCGTGGGGGAGGGCCCACAGATACGCAGTATTTT.

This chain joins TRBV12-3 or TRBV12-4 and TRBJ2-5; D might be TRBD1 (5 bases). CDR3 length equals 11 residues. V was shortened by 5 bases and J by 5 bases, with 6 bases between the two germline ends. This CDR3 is CASSPGETQYF. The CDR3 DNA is TGTGCCAGCAGTCCAGGGGAGACCCAGTACTTC.

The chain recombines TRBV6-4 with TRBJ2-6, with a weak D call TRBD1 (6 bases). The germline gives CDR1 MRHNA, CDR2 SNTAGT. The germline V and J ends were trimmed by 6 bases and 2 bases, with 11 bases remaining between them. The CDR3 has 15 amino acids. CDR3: CASRVRGTGANVLTF. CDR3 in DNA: TGTGCCAGCAGGGTCAGGGGCACTGGGGCCAACGTCCTGACTTTC.

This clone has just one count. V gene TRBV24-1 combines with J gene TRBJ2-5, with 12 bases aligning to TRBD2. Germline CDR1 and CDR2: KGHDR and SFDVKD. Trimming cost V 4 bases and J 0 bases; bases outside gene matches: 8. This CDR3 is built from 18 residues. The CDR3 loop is CATSDPDGLAGYQETQYF. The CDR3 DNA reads TGTGCCACCAGTGACCCGGACGGACTAGCGGGGTACCAAGAGACCCAGTACTTC.

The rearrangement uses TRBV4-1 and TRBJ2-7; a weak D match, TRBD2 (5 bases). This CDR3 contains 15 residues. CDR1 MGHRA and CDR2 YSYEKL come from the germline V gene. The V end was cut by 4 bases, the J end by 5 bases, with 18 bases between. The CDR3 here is CASSRNSRGQNEQYF. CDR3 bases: TGCGCCAGCAGCCGGAACTCGAGAGGGCAAAACGAGCAGTACTTC.

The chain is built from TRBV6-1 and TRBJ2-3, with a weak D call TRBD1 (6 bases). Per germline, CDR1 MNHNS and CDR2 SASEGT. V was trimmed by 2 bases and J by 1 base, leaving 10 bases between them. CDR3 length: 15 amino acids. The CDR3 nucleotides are TGTGCCAGCAGTGAAATCAGGGGCGGCACAGATACGCAGTATTTT. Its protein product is CASSEIRGGTDTQYF.

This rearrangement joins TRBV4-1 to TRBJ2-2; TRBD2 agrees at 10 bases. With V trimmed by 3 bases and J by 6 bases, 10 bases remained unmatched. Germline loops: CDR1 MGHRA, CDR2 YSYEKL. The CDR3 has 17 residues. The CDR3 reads CASSQDPSGSLAGELFF. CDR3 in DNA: TGCGCCAGCAGCCAGGACCCTAGCGGGAGCTTGGCCGGGGAGCTGTTTTTT.

This CDR3 is CASSYVGQGHTEAFF. The CDR3 DNA sequence: TGTGCCAGCAGTTACGTGGGACAGGGGCACACTGAAGCTTTCTTT. V usage is TRBV6-2 or TRBV6-3 and J usage is TRBJ1-1; 10 bases match TRBD1. Germline CDR1 is MNHEY and CDR2 is SVGEGT. Trimming took 2 bases from V and 3 from J; bases not matched to a gene: 3. The CDR3 length is 15 residues.

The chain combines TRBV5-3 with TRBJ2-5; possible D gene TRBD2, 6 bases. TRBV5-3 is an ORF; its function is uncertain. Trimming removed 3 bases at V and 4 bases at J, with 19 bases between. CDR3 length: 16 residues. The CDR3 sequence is CARSSPYYGSLETQYF. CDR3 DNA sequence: TGTGCCAGAAGCTCCCCGTATTACGGGAGTCTAGAGACCCAGTACTTC.

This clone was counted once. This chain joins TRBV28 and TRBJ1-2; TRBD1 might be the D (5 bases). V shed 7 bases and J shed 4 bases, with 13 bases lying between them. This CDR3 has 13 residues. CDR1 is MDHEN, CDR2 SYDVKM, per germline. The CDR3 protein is CASIKSGGYGYTF. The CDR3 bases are TGTGCCAGCATCAAGTCGGGGGGCTATGGCTACACCTTC.

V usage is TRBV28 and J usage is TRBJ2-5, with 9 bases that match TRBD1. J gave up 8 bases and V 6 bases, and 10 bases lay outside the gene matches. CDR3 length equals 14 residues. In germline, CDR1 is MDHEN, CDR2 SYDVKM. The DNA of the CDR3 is TGTGCCAGCAGCCGGACAGGGGTCTCCAAAACCCAGTACTTC. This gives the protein CASSRTGVSKTQYF.

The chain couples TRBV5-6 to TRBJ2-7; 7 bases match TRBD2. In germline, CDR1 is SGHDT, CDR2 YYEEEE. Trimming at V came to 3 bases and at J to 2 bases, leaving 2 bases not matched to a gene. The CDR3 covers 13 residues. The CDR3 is CASSSGGAYEQYF. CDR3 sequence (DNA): TGTGCCAGCAGCTCTGGGGGGGCCTACGAGCAGTACTTC.

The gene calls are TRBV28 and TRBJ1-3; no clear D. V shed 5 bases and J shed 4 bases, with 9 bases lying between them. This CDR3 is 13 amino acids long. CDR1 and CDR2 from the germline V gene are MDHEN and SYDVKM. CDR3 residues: CASSTTRGNTIYF. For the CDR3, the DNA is TGTGCCAGCAGTACGACACGGGGAAACACCATATATTTT.

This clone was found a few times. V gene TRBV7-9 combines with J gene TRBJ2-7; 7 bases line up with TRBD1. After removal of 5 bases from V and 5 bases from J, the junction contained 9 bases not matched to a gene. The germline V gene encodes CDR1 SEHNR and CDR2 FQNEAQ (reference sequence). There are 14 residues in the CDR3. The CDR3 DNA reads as TGTGCCAGCAGCCCTCGGACAGGAGCCAACGAGCAGTACTTC. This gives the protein CASSPRTGANEQYF.

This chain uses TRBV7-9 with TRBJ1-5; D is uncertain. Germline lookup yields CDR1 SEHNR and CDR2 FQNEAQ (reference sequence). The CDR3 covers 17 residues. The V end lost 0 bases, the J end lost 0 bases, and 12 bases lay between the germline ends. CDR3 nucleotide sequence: TGTGCCAGCAGCTTAGCGGCCGCCAGCGATAGCAATCAGCCCCAGCATTTT. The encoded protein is CASSLAAASDSNQPQHF.

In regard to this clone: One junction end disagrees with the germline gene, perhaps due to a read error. In nucleotides, the CDR3 is TGTGCTAGCAGTTTTCGCCCCGACGGAGGGGAGACCCAGTACTTC. Its translation: CASSFRPDGGETQYF. The V gene is TRBV7-7, the J gene TRBJ2-5, with D perhaps matching TRBD2 (6 bases). Looked up from germline, CDR1 is SSHAT and CDR2 is FNYEAQ (reference sequence). The CDR3 loop spans 15 amino acids.

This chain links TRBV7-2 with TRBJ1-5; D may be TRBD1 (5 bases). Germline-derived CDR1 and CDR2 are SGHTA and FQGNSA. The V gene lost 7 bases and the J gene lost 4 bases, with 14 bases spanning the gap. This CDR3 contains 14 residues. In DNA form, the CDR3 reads TGTGCCAGCAATAAGGGCGGGGGGAATCAGCCCCAGCATTTT. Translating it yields CASNKGGGNQPQHF.

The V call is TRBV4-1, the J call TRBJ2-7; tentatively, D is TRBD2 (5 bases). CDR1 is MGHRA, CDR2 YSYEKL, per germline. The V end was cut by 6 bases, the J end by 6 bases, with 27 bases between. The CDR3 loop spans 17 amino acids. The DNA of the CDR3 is TGCGCCAGCAGTTCGGGCGCGCTGTCTACTAGTCTGCTCGAGCAGTACTTC. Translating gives CASSSGALSTSLLEQYF.

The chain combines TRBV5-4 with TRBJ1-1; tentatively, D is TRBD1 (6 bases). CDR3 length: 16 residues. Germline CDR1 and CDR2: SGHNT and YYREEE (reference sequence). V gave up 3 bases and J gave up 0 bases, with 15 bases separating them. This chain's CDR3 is CASSSIQGAMNTEAFF. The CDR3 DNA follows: TGTGCCAGCAGCTCCATACAGGGCGCTATGAACACTGAAGCTTTCTTT.

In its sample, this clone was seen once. The CDR3 region is CASSLQRVSDEQYF. The CDR3 DNA reads as TGTGCCAGCAGCTTACAACGGGTTTCGGACGAGCAGTACTTC. The V and J genes are TRBV11-2 and TRBJ2-7; D not resolved. V was cut by 2 bases and J by 5 bases, with 13 bases left in between. The germline CDR1 and CDR2 sequences are SGHAT and FQNNGV. The CDR3 runs to 14 residues.

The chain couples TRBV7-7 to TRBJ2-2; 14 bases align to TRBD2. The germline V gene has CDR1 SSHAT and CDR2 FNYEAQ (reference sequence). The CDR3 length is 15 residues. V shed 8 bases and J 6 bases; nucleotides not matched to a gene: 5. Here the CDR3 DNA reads TGTGCCAGCGGGACTAGCGGGAGTTCGGCCGGGGAGCTGTTTTTT. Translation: CASGTSGSSAGELFF.

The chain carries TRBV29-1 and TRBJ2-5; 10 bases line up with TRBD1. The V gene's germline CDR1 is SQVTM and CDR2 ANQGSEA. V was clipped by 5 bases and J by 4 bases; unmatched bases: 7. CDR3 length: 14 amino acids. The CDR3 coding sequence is TGCAGCGTTATTCGACAGGGGGCTAGAGAGACCCAGTACTTC. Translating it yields CSVIRQGARETQYF.

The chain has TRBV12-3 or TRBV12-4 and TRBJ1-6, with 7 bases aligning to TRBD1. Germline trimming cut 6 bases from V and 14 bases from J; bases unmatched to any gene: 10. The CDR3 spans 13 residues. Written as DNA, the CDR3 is TGTGCCAGCAGCCCCCGACAGGGTCGAGCCCTCCACTTT. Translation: CASSPRQGRALHF.